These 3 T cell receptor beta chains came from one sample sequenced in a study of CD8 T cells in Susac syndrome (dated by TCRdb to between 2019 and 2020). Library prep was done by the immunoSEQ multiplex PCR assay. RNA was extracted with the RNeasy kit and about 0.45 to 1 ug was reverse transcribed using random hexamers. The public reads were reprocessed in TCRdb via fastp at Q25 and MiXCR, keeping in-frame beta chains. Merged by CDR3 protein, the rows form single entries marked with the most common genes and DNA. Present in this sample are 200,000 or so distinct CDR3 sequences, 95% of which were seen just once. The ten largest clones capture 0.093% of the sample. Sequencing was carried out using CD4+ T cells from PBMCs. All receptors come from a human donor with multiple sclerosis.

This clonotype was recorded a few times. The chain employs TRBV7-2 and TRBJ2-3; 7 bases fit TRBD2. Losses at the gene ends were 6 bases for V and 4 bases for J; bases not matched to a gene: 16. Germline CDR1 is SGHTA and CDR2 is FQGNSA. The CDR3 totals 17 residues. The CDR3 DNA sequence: TGTGCCAGCAGTCCTAGGGGCTGGACTAGTAGCCCAGATACGCAGTATTTT. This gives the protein CASSPRGWTSSPDTQYF.

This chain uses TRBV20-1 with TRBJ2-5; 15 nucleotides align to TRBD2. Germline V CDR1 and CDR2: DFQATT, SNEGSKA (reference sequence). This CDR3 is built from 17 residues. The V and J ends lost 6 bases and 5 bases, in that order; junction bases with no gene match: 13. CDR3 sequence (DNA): TGCAGTGCCACGGGACTAGCGGGGGGTCTGCTTGGGGAGACCCAGTACTTC. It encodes CSATGLAGGLLGETQYF.

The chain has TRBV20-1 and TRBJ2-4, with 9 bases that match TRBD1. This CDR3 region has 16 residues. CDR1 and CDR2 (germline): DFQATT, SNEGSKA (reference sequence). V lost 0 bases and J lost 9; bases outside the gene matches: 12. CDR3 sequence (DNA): TGCAGTGCTAGAGATAGGAGGACAGGGGCGATCGGCATTCAGTACTTC. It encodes CSARDRRTGAIGIQYF.